Sequencing of this T cell receptor beta chain was carried out in a study of Ad26.COV2.S vaccination and SARS-CoV-2 variants. Study-wide background: The study gave Ad26.COV2.S intramuscularly, once or twice 56 days apart. Study conclusions and caveats: Participants in the vaccine arm had higher spike-specific TCR breadth; placebo recipients had lower. Once vaccination had occurred, spike-specific CD8+ and CD4+ T cell responses reportedly showed substantial breadth.

Germline assignment: CDR1 MNHEY and CDR2 SVGAGI. The CDR3 loop spans 13 amino acids. Trimming took off 7 bases at V and 8 bases at J, with 14 bases between the two ends. Generated by immunoSEQ multiplex PCR, the TCRdb table keeps only in-frame clones and is missing some. The table records about 350,000 clones, around 88% of them present only once. Treatment defined: some 19 received Ad26.COV2.S at low or high dose, single or two shots; about 5 received placebo; per-sample allocation not given. Collection of samples fell on day 63 after the first vaccine or placebo injection. Expression of Wuhan-strain SARS-CoV-2 spike came from the Ad26 vector that formed the vaccine. As for this clone: The antigen is undetermined.

This chain connects TRBV6-5 to TRBJ1-4; a weak D match, TRBD1 (5 bases). This sample comprised peripheral blood, obtained in a trial of Ad26.COV2.S vaccine versus placebo. This receptor was identified in a person between 18 and 65 years old who received the Ad26.COV2.S COVID-19 vaccine or a placebo. DNA of the CDR3: TGTGCCAGCACGGGGCTCTTGGGAGAAAAACTGTTTTTT. Its translation: CASTGLLGEKLFF.